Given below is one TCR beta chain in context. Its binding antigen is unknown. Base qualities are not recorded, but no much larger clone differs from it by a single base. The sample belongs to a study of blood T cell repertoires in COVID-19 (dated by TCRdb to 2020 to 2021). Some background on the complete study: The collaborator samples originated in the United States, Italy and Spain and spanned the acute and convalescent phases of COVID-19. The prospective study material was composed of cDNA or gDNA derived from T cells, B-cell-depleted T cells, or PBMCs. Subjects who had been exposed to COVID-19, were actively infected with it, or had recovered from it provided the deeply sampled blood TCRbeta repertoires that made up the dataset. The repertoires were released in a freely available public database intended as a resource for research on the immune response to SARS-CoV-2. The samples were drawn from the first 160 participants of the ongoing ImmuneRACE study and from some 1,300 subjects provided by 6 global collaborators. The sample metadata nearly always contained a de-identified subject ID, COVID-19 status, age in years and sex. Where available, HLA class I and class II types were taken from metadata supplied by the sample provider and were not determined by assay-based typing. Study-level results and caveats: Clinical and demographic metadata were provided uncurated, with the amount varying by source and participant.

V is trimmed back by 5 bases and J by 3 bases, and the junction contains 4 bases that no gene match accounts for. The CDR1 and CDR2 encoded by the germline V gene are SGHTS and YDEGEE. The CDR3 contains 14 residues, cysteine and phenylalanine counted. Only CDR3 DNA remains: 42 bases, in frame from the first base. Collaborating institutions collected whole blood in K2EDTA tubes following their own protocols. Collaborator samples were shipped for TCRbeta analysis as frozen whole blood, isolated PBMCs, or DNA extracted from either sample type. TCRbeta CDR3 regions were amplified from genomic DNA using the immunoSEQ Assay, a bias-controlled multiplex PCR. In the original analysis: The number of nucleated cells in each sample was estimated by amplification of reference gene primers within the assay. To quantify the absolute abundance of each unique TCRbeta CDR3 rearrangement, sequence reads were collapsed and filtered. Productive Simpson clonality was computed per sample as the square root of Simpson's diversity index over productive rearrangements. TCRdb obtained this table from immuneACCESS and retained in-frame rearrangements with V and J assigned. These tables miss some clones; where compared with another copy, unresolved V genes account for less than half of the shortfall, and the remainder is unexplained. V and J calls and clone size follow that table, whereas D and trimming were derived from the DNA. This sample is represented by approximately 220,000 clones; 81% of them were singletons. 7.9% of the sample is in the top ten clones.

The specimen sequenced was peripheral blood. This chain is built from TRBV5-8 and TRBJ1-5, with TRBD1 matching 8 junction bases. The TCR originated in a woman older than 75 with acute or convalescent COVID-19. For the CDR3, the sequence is CASRRTGNNQPQHF. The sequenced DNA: TGTGCCAGCAGACGGACAGGGAACAATCAGCCCCAGCATTTT.